This T cell receptor (beta chain) was recorded in a study of lung T cells in sarcoidosis with Löfgren's syndrome (dated by TCRdb to 2015 to 2018). With respect to the entire study: Sarcoidosis was characterized as a granulomatous disease that is mostly pulmonary, in which CD4+ T cells accumulate in bronchoalveolar lavage fluid. The repertoire analyses focused on Löfgren's syndrome patients. On the study overall, not on this receptor specifically: In Lofgren's syndrome patients, relative to control subjects, TRAV12-1 and TRBV2 were reported to be the most expanded V gene segments. In alphabeta pairing analysis, TRAV12-1 was found to pair preferentially with TRBV2, and CDR3 homology was shown by the resulting paired TCRs. Recognition of a sarcoidosis-associated antigen was merely suggested, with the antigen itself still putative and unidentified. TRAV12-1 and TRBV2 CDR3 motifs were reported to be shared among multiple Löfgren's syndrome patients, suggesting public CD4+ TCR repertoires.

The CDR3 numbers 14 residues from cysteine through valine. Of the read, only the CDR3 DNA is kept; its 42 bases are in frame from base 1. V and J are truncated by 4 bases and 0 bases respectively, leaving an intervening sequence of 13 bases. CDR1 and CDR2 are drawn from the germline V gene (reference sequence): DFQATT, SNEGSKA. This clonotype was seen many times. The clone's antigen remains unknown. No much larger clone exists at a distance of one base, and base qualities are not known. Sequenced on an Illumina MiSeq. The public reads were run again by TCRdb, first through fastp at Q25 and then through MiXCR, and only productive beta chains were kept. Identical CDR3 protein sequences are pooled into one entry, listed with their most common genes and DNA. The sample yields tens of thousands of distinct CDR3 sequences; approximately 21% were counted once. 2% to 2.5% of the sample is in the top ten clones.

Source material: CD4+ T cells from PBMCs. The chain links TRBV20-1 with TRBJ2-7; the D segment could be TRBD2, given 6 matching bases. The sequence was collected from a human donor with sarcoidosis (Löfgren's syndrome or another form), or a control subject (not recorded which). The nucleotide sequence reads as follows: TGCAGTGCTATTGTCGGGACTTCCTCCTACGAGCAGTACGTC. Its amino acids are CSAIVGTSSYEQYV.